This T cell receptor (beta chain) appears in the sequencing data of a study of tumor-infiltrating lymphocytes in primary liver carcinoma. Study background: Roughly 3.65 to 8 million productive TCRbeta reads were obtained per sample, with similar numbers across tissue types.

From 400 to 550 ng total RNA, TCR beta cDNA was generated with a primer in the constant region. Slightly modified ARM-PCR, run as three nested multiplex PCR rounds, produced the TCR beta libraries. Each of the first two PCR rounds ran roughly 9 cycles with TRBV1-TRBV30 forward and C-beta reverse primers. TCRdb reprocessed the multiplex PCR reads via MiXCR and lists one record per CDR3 protein. Of 250,000 to 400,000 distinct CDR3 sequences listed, around three fifths are singletons. This clonotype was picked up many times. This CDR3 spans 14 amino acids. V was trimmed by 2 bases and J by 6 bases, leaving 14 bases between them. From germline, CDR1 is SGHVS and CDR2 FQNEAQ. Unsorted whole blood served as the source of blood RNA, and germline DNA was extracted as well. Patients showed chronic HBV infection and an absence of prior treatment.

Specimen: peripheral blood. V and J are TRBV7-8 and TRBJ2-7; D might be TRBD1 (6 bases). This TCR derives from a middle-aged man with primary liver carcinoma and hepatitis B virus infection. CDR3: CASSLNRALAEQYF. CDR3 in DNA: TGTGCCAGCAGCTTAAACAGGGCACTCGCCGAGCAGTACTTC.